Following are 26 T cell receptor beta chains from one sample sequenced in a study of cytomegalovirus exposure and HLA in healthy donors. Both 60 Vbeta primers and 13 Jbeta primers went into the PCR. The table came from immunoSEQ multiplex PCR; TCRdb's copy has only in-frame clones and leaves some out. Of some 90,000 clones in the sample, 60% to 85% were seen once. The sample comprised PBMCs. These receptors were collected from a man aged 25 to 45 in good health and CMV-seropositive.

The chain uses TRBV28 and TRBJ2-7, with 7 positions matching TRBD1. J was trimmed by 3 bases and V by 3 bases; bases with no gene match: 5. This CDR3 is built from 14 residues. CDR1 and CDR2 from the germline V gene are MDHEN and SYDVKM. The CDR3 nucleotides are TGTGCCAGCAGTTTCCAGGACAGGAACTACGAGCAGTACTTC. As protein: CASSFQDRNYEQYF. Together with reference TRBV28 and TRBJ2-7, the CDR3 gives the full variable domain: DVKVTQSSRYLVKRTGEKVFLECVQDMDHENMFWYRQDPGLGLRLIYFSYDVKMKEKGDIPEGYSVSREKKERFSLILESASTNQTSMYLCASSFQDRNYEQYFGPGTRLTVT.

This clone showed up just a few times. The chain uses TRBV6-4 and TRBJ2-3; 9 bases fit TRBD2. The V segment lost 2 bases and the J segment 5 bases; nucleotides outside the gene matches: 5. CDR3 length: 15 amino acids. Per the germline V gene, CDR1 is MRHNA and CDR2 is SNTAGT. The CDR3 loop is CASSDSAGGRDTQYF. CDR3 sequence (DNA): TGTGCCAGCAGTGACAGCGCGGGAGGGCGAGATACGCAGTATTTT.

The chain joins TRBV28 to TRBJ1-2, with unresolved D. Trimming stripped 8 bases from V and 4 bases from J, with 11 bases between. Germline loops: CDR1 MDHEN, CDR2 SYDVKM. The CDR3 length is 12 residues. This CDR3 reads CASGIGGYGYTF. In DNA, the CDR3 is TGTGCCAGCGGGATCGGAGGCTATGGCTACACCTTC.

This sequence joins TRBV19 and TRBJ1-2; D gene ambiguous. Germline loops: CDR1 LNHDA, CDR2 SQIVND (reference sequence). V lost 3 bases and J 3 bases, leaving 5 bases between the germline ends. CDR3 length: 12 amino acids. The CDR3 bases are TGTGCCAGTAGTATCGAGCACTATGGCTACACCTTC. Residues: CASSIEHYGYTF.

This clone is labeled medium-sized (0.01 to 0.1%). The chain carries TRBV23-1 and TRBJ2-7, with a weak D call TRBD2 (5 bases). TRBV23-1 is assigned to the ORF class and has an uncertain function. The V gene lost 5 bases and the J gene lost 3 bases, with 14 bases spanning the gap. The CDR3 sequence is 14 residues long. DNA for the CDR3: TGCGCCAGCAGTGGGGAGAACAATGGCTACGAGCAGTACGTC. It yields the protein CASSGENNGYEQYV.

This clone has only one observation. The chain employs TRBV7-9 and TRBJ2-2, with a possible D match to TRBD1 (5 bases). The CDR3 loop spans 13 amino acids. The V end was cut by 3 bases, the J end by 6 bases, with 8 bases between. Germline loops: CDR1 SEHNR, CDR2 FQNEAQ (reference sequence). The CDR3 nucleotides are TGTGCCAGCAGCTTGACAGTATCCGGGGAGCTGTTTTTT. The encoded protein is CASSLTVSGELFF.

This chain joins TRBV6-5 and TRBJ2-5; the D gene is possibly TRBD2 (6 bases). The length of the CDR3 is 15 residues. Deletions cut 4 bases from V and 1 base from J, with 13 bases between. Germline V gene sequence: CDR1 MNHEY, CDR2 SVGAGI. CDR3 in amino acids: CASSSHAEGQETQYF. CDR3 nucleotides: TGTGCCAGCAGTTCCCACGCGGAGGGCCAAGAGACCCAGTACTTC.

Turning to this clone: This specimen includes other DNA sequences encoding the same CDR3. This chain connects TRBV2 to TRBJ1-2; D is undetermined. The germline V and J ends were trimmed by 2 bases and 14 bases, with 15 bases remaining between them. This CDR3 has 12 residues. Germline V gene data show CDR1 as SNHLY and CDR2 as FYNNEI. CDR3 loop: CASSEYRGLATF. The CDR3 DNA reads as TGTGCCAGCAGTGAATACCGGGGTCTCGCAACCTTC.

This chain connects TRBV15 to TRBJ2-6, with D perhaps matching TRBD2 (6 bases). With 5 bases removed from V and 0 bases from J, the gap between germline ends came to 17 bases. The CDR3 loop spans 18 amino acids. Germline CDR1 is LNHNV and CDR2 is YYDKDF (reference sequence). The CDR3 sequence: CATSFSSVLSSGANVLTF. DNA of the CDR3: TGTGCCACCAGCTTTTCTAGCGTACTGAGCTCTGGGGCCAACGTCCTGACTTTC.

The chain is built from TRBV27 and TRBJ2-7; 7 positions agree with TRBD1. The length of the CDR3 is 14 residues. The germline V gene encodes CDR1 MNHEY and CDR2 SMNVEV (reference sequence). The V and J ends lost 5 bases and 4 bases, in that order; junction bases with no gene match: 8. The CDR3 spells CASSARDSSYEQYF. The CDR3 nucleotides read TGTGCCAGCAGTGCCCGGGACAGCTCTTACGAGCAGTACTTC.

The chain joins TRBV6-5 to TRBJ1-2; 7 nucleotides match TRBD1. Germline V lookup: CDR1 MNHEY, CDR2 SVGAGI. The CDR3 sequence is 15 residues long. V lost 6 bases and J lost 3; bases outside the gene matches: 10. This chain's CDR3 is CASSTPRQGDYGYTF. CDR3 sequence (DNA): TGTGCCAGCAGCACCCCAAGACAGGGCGACTATGGCTACACCTTC.

The chain couples TRBV4-1 to TRBJ1-4; 7 positions match TRBD1. The CDR3 runs to 17 residues. Germline lookup yields CDR1 MGHRA and CDR2 YSYEKL. Trimming cost V 0 bases and J 6 bases; bases outside gene matches: 10. The CDR3 DNA reads as TGCGCCAGCAGCCAAGATCCAGTAGCAGGGGGAGATGAAAAACTGTTTTTT. Amino acids: CASSQDPVAGGDEKLFF.

On this clone itself: This sample includes further DNA sequences coding for the same CDR3. The chain links TRBV4-1 to TRBJ2-7, with D possibly matching TRBD2 (5 bases). CDR3 length: 14 residues. Trimming shortened V by 1 base and J by 3 bases, and 10 bases separated the two germline ends. CDR1 MGHRA and CDR2 YSYEKL come from the germline V gene. The CDR3 coding sequence is TGCGCCAGCAGCCAAGGCGAGCGGCTCTACGAGCAGTACTTC. As protein: CASSQGERLYEQYF.

The CDR3 bases are TGCGCCAGCAGCCAAGAATATAACTATGGCTACACCTTC. Its translation: CASSQEYNYGYTF. This chain links TRBV4-1 with TRBJ1-2, with D unclear. The ends were cut back, 0 bases at V and 1 base at J, with 3 bases in the middle. This CDR3 region has 13 residues. Germline CDR1 reads MGHRA; CDR2 reads YSYEKL.

The genes are TRBV9 and TRBJ1-1; D is unclear. The V gene's germline CDR1 is SGDLS and CDR2 YYNGEE. Trimming took off 0 bases at V and 6 bases at J, with 12 bases between the two ends. CDR3 length: 14 residues. In DNA form, the CDR3 reads TGTGCCAGCAGCGTAGGAGGAGGGCCCCCTGAAGCTTTCTTT. Protein sequence: CASSVGGGPPEAFF.

This rearrangement joins TRBV28 to TRBJ1-5, with a tentative D call TRBD1 (5 bases). The CDR3 is 12 amino acids. V lost 6 bases to trimming and J lost 8 bases, with 11 bases between them. CDR1 and CDR2 (germline): MDHEN, SYDVKM. This CDR3 is CASRDGGKPQHF. CDR3 bases: TGTGCCAGCAGAGACGGGGGGAAGCCCCAGCATTTT.

The chain links TRBV7-6 to TRBJ1-1; perhaps TRBD1 as D (5 bases). V lost 1 base, J lost 1 base, and 10 bases lay in between. The CDR3 is 15 amino acids. Looked up from germline, CDR1 is SGHVS and CDR2 is FNYEAQ. The CDR3 spells CASSLVPQGNTEAFF. The CDR3 bases are TGTGCCAGCAGCTTAGTTCCTCAGGGGAACACTGAAGCTTTCTTT.

The chain combines TRBV6-1 with TRBJ2-7, with TRBD2 matching 7 bases. Germline V CDR1 and CDR2: MNHNS, SASEGT. V lost 3 bases, J lost 6 bases, and 8 bases stayed unmatched. This CDR3 is built from 14 residues. CDR3 DNA: TGTGCCAGCAGTGACAGGCTAGCGGTTGGCGAGCAGTACGTC. Protein: CASSDRLAVGEQYV.

Here the CDR3 DNA reads TGTGCCAGCAGCACGACTAGGATGGATACGCAGTATTTT. This gives the protein CASSTTRMDTQYF. This sequence joins TRBV7-2 and TRBJ2-3, with D possibly being TRBD2 (6 bases). Trimming shortened V by 5 bases and J by 6 bases, and 12 bases separated the two germline ends. This CDR3 has 13 residues. Germline loops: CDR1 SGHTA, CDR2 FQGNSA.

The chain is built from TRBV9 and TRBJ1-1; TRBD1 agrees at 7 bases. Trimming cost V 1 base and J 1 base; bases outside gene matches: 4. The CDR3 consists of 15 residues. The germline CDR1 and CDR2 sequences are SGDLS and YYNGEE. CDR3 nucleotides: TGTGCCAGCAGCGTAACAGGACAGGAGAACACTGAAGCTTTCTTT. It specifies CASSVTGQENTEAFF.

The J gene is TRBJ2-7, the V gene TRBV5-6; D is tentatively TRBD1 or TRBD2 (6 bases each). The V end lost 5 bases, the J end lost 3 bases, and 18 bases lay between the germline ends. The V gene's germline CDR1 is SGHDT and CDR2 YYEEEE. This CDR3 is 15 amino acids long. The chain's CDR3 is CASRGRGRGGYEQYV. In nucleotides, the CDR3 is TGTGCCAGCAGGGGGCGGGGAAGAGGGGGCTACGAGCAGTACGTC.

This chain joins TRBV6-5 and TRBJ1-1; D might be TRBD1 (5 bases). Trimming pared 6 bases from V and 11 bases from J, leaving 16 bases between. This CDR3 has 12 residues. The germline V gene encodes CDR1 MNHEY and CDR2 SVGAGI. The CDR3 reads CASRRSGGEAFF. The CDR3 DNA sequence: TGTGCCAGCAGAAGATCCGGGGGTGAGGCTTTCTTT.

The rearrangement uses TRBV18 and TRBJ2-5, with D perhaps TRBD2 (6 bases). CDR3 length: 14 amino acids. Trimming shortened V by 3 bases and J by 5 bases, and 13 bases separated the two germline ends. The germline CDR1 and CDR2 sequences are KGHSH and LQKENI. The CDR3 sequence is CASSPEGNSETQYF. The DNA for the CDR3 is TGTGCCAGCTCACCGGAGGGGAATAGTGAGACCCAGTACTTC.

In nucleotides, the CDR3 is TGTGCCAGCAGCGCAGGGGGAGGAAGCAATCAGCCCCAGCATTTT. Translating it yields CASSAGGGSNQPQHF. The rearrangement joins TRBV9 to TRBJ1-5, with 7 bases fitting TRBD1. After removal of 3 bases from V and 1 base from J, the junction contained 4 bases not matched to a gene. In germline, CDR1 is SGDLS, CDR2 YYNGEE. The CDR3 is 15 residues long.

The chain joins TRBV28 to TRBJ2-1; 7 bases agree with TRBD1. The trim removed 6 bases at V and 15 bases at J, leaving 8 bases unmatched. Germline-derived CDR1 and CDR2 are MDHEN and SYDVKM. There are 11 residues in the CDR3. In DNA, the CDR3 is TGTGCCAGCAGCTGGACAGGTGGTGCGTTCTTC. Protein sequence: CASSWTGGAFF.

The V call is TRBV10-3, the J call TRBJ2-3; D is uncertain. This CDR3 is 14 amino acids long. The ends were cut back, 3 bases at V and 2 bases at J, with 9 bases in the middle. Germline V gives CDR1 ENHRY, CDR2 SYGVKD. The CDR3 DNA reads as TGTGCCATCAGTGAAAACAGTCTCACAGATACGCAGTATTTT. Translating it yields CAISENSLTDTQYF.